The next 14 T cell receptor beta chains were all read from a single sample in a study of T cell changes during pregnancy in multiple sclerosis. TCRdb keeps only in-frame clones here, not all; method: immunoSEQ multiplex PCR. The profile shows about 59,000 clones, more than 85% of them singletons. The source material was peripheral blood, sampled before pregnancy. Receptors originate from a female donor with multiple sclerosis, enrolled in a pregnancy study.

V gene TRBV4-2 combines with J gene TRBJ2-5, with 9 bases aligning to TRBD2. The V gene's germline CDR1 is LGHNA and CDR2 YNFKEQ. The CDR3 contains 16 residues. The V segment lost 0 bases and the J segment 3 bases; nucleotides outside the gene matches: 5. The CDR3 spells CASSQDSGGREETQYF. The CDR3 DNA is TGTGCCAGCAGCCAAGATTCGGGCGGGAGGGAAGAGACCCAGTACTTC.

The rearrangement joins TRBV10-3 to TRBJ2-7, with 10 bases matching TRBD1. The germline V gene encodes CDR1 ENHRY and CDR2 SYGVKD. The J segment lost 2 bases and the V segment lost 10 bases, leaving 2 bases of the junction unmatched. CDR3 length equals 12 residues. The chain's CDR3 is CATGQGAYEQYF. CDR3 sequence (DNA): TGTGCCACCGGACAGGGGGCCTACGAGCAGTACTTC.

The chain couples TRBV7-7 to TRBJ2-1, with 8 nucleotides matching TRBD2. J was trimmed by 4 bases and V by 5 bases; bases with no gene match: 7. In germline, CDR1 is SSHAT, CDR2 FNYEAQ (reference sequence). The CDR3 runs 15 residues. The CDR3 here is CASSLSAGEYNEQFF. In DNA, the CDR3 is TGTGCCAGCAGCCTCTCAGCGGGGGAGTACAATGAGCAGTTCTTC.

The chain recombines TRBV25-1 with TRBJ1-4; D call uncertain. CDR3 length equals 12 residues. Germline CDR1 is MGHDK and CDR2 is SYGVNS. Trimming left V 11 bases short and J 4 bases short, with 11 bases between. This CDR3 is CASRVGNEKLFF. The CDR3 DNA reads as TGTGCCTCCCGGGTGGGTAATGAAAAACTGTTTTTT.

The V call is TRBV28, the J call TRBJ2-7; D possibly corresponds to TRBD1 (5 bases). Germline CDR1 reads MDHEN; CDR2 reads SYDVKM. CDR3 size: 15 residues. Between the trimmed V and J ends, which lost 4 bases and 2 bases, there was a span of 15 bases. CDR3 DNA: TGTGCCAGCAGTTCCGGCAGGGCGGTTACCTACGAGCAGTACTTC. This gives the protein CASSSGRAVTYEQYF.

J is TRBJ1-6 and V is TRBV7-2; D is possibly TRBD1 (5 bases). This CDR3 has 18 residues. Germline assignment: CDR1 SGHTA and CDR2 FQGNSA. Trimming took 3 bases from V and 0 from J, leaving 15 bases between them. CDR3 sequence reads: CASSFHRLTSSYNSPLHF. Here the CDR3 DNA reads TGTGCCAGCAGCTTCCACAGGTTGACTAGCTCCTATAATTCACCCCTCCACTTT.

The V and J genes are TRBV5-8 and TRBJ1-1, with a possible D match to TRBD1 (6 bases). V lost 5 bases and J lost 1, with 9 bases in between. There are 13 residues in the CDR3. The germline gives CDR1 SGHTS, CDR2 YDEGEE. In DNA, the CDR3 is TGTGCCAGCAGAGCAGGGGAGAACACTGAAGCTTTCTTT. Translating it yields CASRAGENTEAFF.

This chain uses TRBV7-2 with TRBJ1-2, with D possibly TRBD1 on 6 matching bases. Germline CDR1 and CDR2: SGHTA and FQGNSA. V lost 6 bases and J 2 bases, leaving 13 bases between the germline ends. The CDR3 extends over 14 amino acids. The CDR3 region is CASRRPQGNYGYTF. CDR3 DNA sequence: TGTGCCAGCAGGCGTCCCCAGGGGAACTATGGCTACACCTTC.

The rearrangement joins TRBV5-4 to TRBJ2-7; the D gene is possibly TRBD2 (7 bases). CDR3 length: 16 amino acids. Trimming removed 2 bases from V and 6 bases from J, with 21 bases in between. Germline loops: CDR1 SGHNT, CDR2 YYREEE (reference sequence). Written as DNA, the CDR3 is TGTGCCAGCAGCTTACCCCGGGGAGGGGGAACTTCCGAGCAGTACTTC. This sequence encodes CASSLPRGGGTSEQYF. The variable domain in full, completed from reference TRBV5-4 and TRBJ2-7, reads ETGVTQSPTHLIKTRGQQVTLRCSSQSGHNTVSWYQQALGQGPQFIFQYYREEENGRGNFPPRFSGLQFPNYSSELNVNALELDDSALYLCASSLPRGGGTSEQYFGPGTRLTVT.

The gene calls are TRBV6-1 and TRBJ2-6; TRBD1 matches at 11 bases. V lost 8 bases to trimming and J lost 0 bases; unmatched junction nucleotides: 0. The CDR3 is made up of 15 amino acids. CDR1 MNHNS and CDR2 SASEGT come from the germline V gene. The CDR3 bases are TGTGCCAGCGGGACAGGGGGCTCTGGGGCCAACGTCCTGACTTTC. This sequence encodes CASGTGGSGANVLTF.

The chain joins TRBV11-3 to TRBJ2-3; possibly TRBD2 for D (6 bases). Germline assignment: CDR1 SGHNT and CDR2 YENEEA. The V end was cut by 1 base, the J end by 1 base, with 6 bases between. This CDR3 has 14 residues. As DNA, the CDR3 is TGTGCCAGCAGCTTAGCGGGAGGCACAGATACGCAGTATTTT. It is translated as CASSLAGGTDTQYF. The whole variable domain, remainder taken from reference TRBV11-3 and TRBJ2-3, is EAGVVQSPRYKIIEKKQPVAFWCNPISGHNTLYWYLQNLGQGPELLIRYENEEAVDDSQLPKDRFSAERLKGVDSTLKIQPAELGDSAVYLCASSLAGGTDTQYFGPGTRLTVL.

J is TRBJ2-1 and V is TRBV6-4, with 12 bases that match TRBD2. The CDR3 runs 15 residues. V lost 6 bases and J lost 4; bases outside the gene matches: 4. Germline CDR1 is MRHNA and CDR2 is SNTAGT. CDR3 protein: CASSRLAGVYNEQFF. DNA for the CDR3: TGTGCCAGCAGCCGACTAGCGGGGGTTTACAATGAGCAGTTCTTC.

The chain uses TRBV2 and TRBJ1-2; a possible D gene is TRBD1 (6 bases). CDR3 length: 15 amino acids. The germline gives CDR1 SNHLY, CDR2 FYNNEI. The V gene lost 2 bases and the J gene lost 0 bases, with 10 bases spanning the gap. CDR3 coding DNA: TGTGCCAGCAGTGAAACAGGGATTCCTAACTATGGCTACACCTTC. The encoded protein is CASSETGIPNYGYTF.

The chain carries TRBV4-3 and TRBJ2-5; maybe TRBD1 (6 bases). Germline loops: CDR1 LGHNA, CDR2 YSLEER. The V gene lost 1 base and the J gene lost 5 bases, with 14 bases spanning the gap. This CDR3 has 15 residues. The CDR3 DNA sequence: TGCGCCAGCAGCCAAGTTTCAGGGGTAGGGGAGACCCAGTACTTC. Amino acids: CASSQVSGVGETQYF.